This T cell receptor beta chain came from a study of T cell responses to AZD1222 COVID-19 vaccine. Overall study context: Second-dose recipients at about 4 or about 12 weeks were treated as one pooled group. Study findings and constraints: Donors, mostly white British, included more females; clonal diversity was possibly underestimated.

V was cut by 3 bases and J by 0 bases, with 9 bases left in between. This CDR3 comprises 15 residues. Germline V gene data show CDR1 as LGHNA and CDR2 as YSLEER. About this clone: Its antigen remains unidentified.

Libraries were prepared by immunoSEQ multiplex PCR; TCRdb keeps only in-frame clonotypes and omits some of them. Altogether about 84,000 clones are present, nearly 90% being singletons, with the ten largest covering 1.5%. Specimen: peripheral blood, collected on day 0 of AZD1222 vaccination. The sequence came from an adult in good health. V is TRBV4-3 and J is TRBJ1-3; D call uncertain. The CDR3 here is CASSHSQDSGNTIYF. The DNA for the CDR3 is TGCGCCAGCAGCCACTCACAAGACTCTGGAAACACCATATATTTT.